This T cell receptor beta chain stems from a study of OX40 agonist ivuxolimab in advanced cancers. With regard to the full study: Ivuxolimab was a fully human IgG2 agonistic monoclonal antibody targeting the costimulatory receptor OX40 (CD134). Intravenous ivuxolimab was administered to patients every 2 weeks at six dose levels: 0.01, 0.1, 0.3, 1.5, 3 and 10 mg/kg. Of the approximately 50 patients in dose escalation, 19 had hepatocellular carcinoma, around 15 had melanoma, 9 had renal cell carcinoma and 9 had head and neck cancer. The dose-escalation cohort was 82.7% male with a mean age of approximately 59 years, ranging from about 20 to 80. Prior anti-PD-1, anti-PD-L1 or anti-CTLA-4 therapy was permitted, and checkpoint inhibitors had been received by roughly 42% of dose-escalation patients. Partial responses occurred in three dose-escalation patients: two with cutaneous melanoma and one with hepatocellular carcinoma. Peripheral TCRbeta sequencing aimed to test whether ivuxolimab altered TCR sequence diversity and caused clonal T-cell expansion. The paper covers the monotherapy dose-escalation part of the phase I ivuxolimab trial, which included N ≈ 54 patients.

The V end gives up 3 bases and the J end 1 base, leaving 1 base in the junction not matched to a gene. CDR1 and CDR2 were assigned from the germline V gene as MNHNS and SASEGT. The CDR3 runs 14 residues from the cysteine to the phenylalanine. The only DNA kept is the CDR3, 42 bases in frame from the first base. Turning to this clone: The target of this receptor is not known. No much larger clonotype is one base removed from it; base qualities were not supplied.

Here is what the overall study found, with its caveats: At doses of 0.1 to 3.0 mg/kg, clonal expansion of both CD4+ and CD8+ T cells in blood was seen between baseline and week 6. In the 0.1-3.0 mg/kg groups, partial responders were among the patients with the lowest normalized peripheral clonal expansion, particularly in CD8+ T cells. Low levels of normalized T-cell clonal expansion were also seen in some patients who did not respond. Which antigens the clonally expanded peripheral T cells were specific for was not determined. After ivuxolimab, more expanded clones were found on average in CD8+ T cells than in CD4+ T cells.

To sequence the TCRbeta CDR3 region, genomic DNA was isolated from the sorted cells. TCRbeta CDR3 regions were sequenced using the immunoSEQ Assay. Drawn from immuneACCESS, this table holds only the in-frame rearrangements with V and J called that TCRdb kept. Clones are partly lost; checked studies trace under half to an unresolved V gene and leave the rest unexplained. The sample table shows more than 80,000 clones, and 65% to 90% are seen once. Around 2% of the sample is taken by the ten largest. The trial excluded patients who had a history of autoimmune disease or were on systemic immunosuppression. Peripheral blood for TCR sequencing was collected from all dose cohorts at baseline, on cycle 4 day 1, and on cycle 7 day 1. The samples were taken from a phase I, first-in-human, multicenter, open-label dose-escalation trial of ivuxolimab. The trial enrolled adults with locally advanced or metastatic head and neck squamous cell, hepatocellular, melanoma or renal cell carcinoma. Before TCR sequencing, CD4+ T cells and CD8+ T cells were sorted from peripheral blood as separate populations.

The source was CD4+ or CD8+ T cells sorted from blood, collected in a trial of the OX40 agonist ivuxolimab. The origin of this receptor is an adult with an advanced solid tumor such as melanoma, head and neck, liver or kidney cancer. The V gene is TRBV6-1 and the J gene is TRBJ2-5, and 8 junction bases match TRBD2. The DNA is TGTGCCAGCAGTGATACTAGCGGCCAAGAGACCCAGTACTTC. Its protein reads: CASSDTSGQETQYF.